This is a list of T cell receptor beta chains from one sample in a study of human T cells and chemical hapten exposure. Via MiXCR, TCRdb re-called the RACE reads, giving one row per CDR3 protein. In the table there are approximately 370,000 distinct CDR3 sequences, about 5% of which are singletons. Sequencing was performed on whole blood, taken in connection with sensitization to the hapten diphenylcyclopropenone (DPC). The receptors here all came from a woman aged 18-35 years with alopecia areata. Some clones in this sample may be carry-over from other donors' samples. The CDR3 runs from the conserved cysteine through the conserved F or W. The D gene is left open where the match is weak. Only part of the rows carry a size: once, few, many, or a class if the clone is expanded.

V	size	J	D	DNA	CDR3
TRBV20-1	many	TRBJ2-7	TRBD2	TGCAGTGCTACGATCGGACTAGCGGGACCCTACGAGCAGTACTTC	CSATIGLAGPYEQYF
TRBV5-5	many	TRBJ2-7	.	TGTGCCAGCAGCCGCGACGGGACGGGAATCTTC	CASSRDGTGIF
TRBV28	.	TRBJ1-6	.	TGTGCCAGCAGTCAAATGAGCAGCTCCTATAATTCACCCCTCCACTTT	CASSQMSSSYNSPLHF
TRBV4-2	many	TRBJ1-6	.	TGTGCCAGCAGCCAAGTCACATCCGGGAATTCACCCCTCCACTTT	CASSQVTSGNSPLHF
TRBV7-6	many	TRBJ2-3	TRBD1	TGTGCCAGCAGCTCCCTTACAGGGGGCGTGCAGTATTTT	CASSSLTGGVQYF
TRBV9	.	TRBJ2-3	TRBD2	TGTGCCAGCAGCGTAGATGGGACTACGAATACGCAGTATTTT	CASSVDGTTNTQYF
TRBV7-2	many	TRBJ2-3	.	TGTGCCAGCAGCCCGTCAGCGGGTTACACAGATACGCAGTATTTT	CASSPSAGYTDTQYF
TRBV6-1	many	TRBJ1-5	.	TGTGCCAGCAGTGAAAGTGGGAGCCAGCCCCAGCATTTT	CASSESGSQPQHF
TRBV6-6	many	TRBJ1-2	.	TGTGCCAGCAGTTACCTGGTTAGCTCGAATGGCTACACCTTC	CASSYLVSSNGYTF
TRBV7-2	.	TRBJ2-3	.	TGTGCCAGCAGCTTAACCCCCGGCGGGCAGACAGATACGCAGTATTTT	CASSLTPGGQTDTQYF
TRBV5-1	many	TRBJ2-5	.	TGCGCCAGCAGCTTGAGTCCAGAAGAGACCCAGTACTTC	CASSLSPEETQYF
TRBV24-1	.	TRBJ2-2	.	TGTGCCACCTGCAGGGGGGAGACCGGGGAGCTGTTTTTT	CATCRGETGELFF
TRBV29-1	many	TRBJ2-5	.	TGCAGCATTCCGTCCTTAGGCCAAGAGACCCAGTACTTC	CSIPSLGQETQYF
TRBV6-2/TRBV6-3	few	TRBJ2-5	.	TGTGCCAGCAGTAACCCACACAGGGGAGGAGAGACCCAGTACTTC	CASSNPHRGGETQYF
TRBV28	few	TRBJ2-4	.	TGTGCCAGCAGTTTATCGTCCAGGGCCAAAAACATTCAGTACTTC	CASSLSSRAKNIQYF
TRBV10-3	.	TRBJ2-3	.	TGTGCCATCAGTGAGGGGCTGTCGATTAGCACAGATACGCAGTATTTT	CAISEGLSISTDTQYF
TRBV6-2/TRBV6-3	many	TRBJ1-2	.	TGTGCCAGCAGTTACCCCCTCCCACCGACCGGCTACACCTTC	CASSYPLPPTGYTF
TRBV12-3/TRBV12-4	.	TRBJ1-2	.	TGTGCCAGCAGTTCCCGGACTCCGCGGGGCTACACCTTC	CASSSRTPRGYTF
TRBV20-1	few	TRBJ1-2	.	TGCAGTGCTAGAGAGGCCAGGGGATATGGCTACACCTTC	CSAREARGYGYTF
TRBV12-3/TRBV12-4	.	TRBJ1-2	TRBD1	TGTGCCAGCACCCCGGGACAGAACTATGGCTACACCTTC	CASTPGQNYGYTF
TRBV6-1	many	TRBJ1-6	.	TGTGCCAGCAGTGAAGGGATTCATTCACCCCTCCACTTT	CASSEGIHSPLHF
TRBV4-3	few	TRBJ2-3	.	TGCGCCAGCAGCCAAGATCATAGCATCGGAGATACGCAGTATTTT	CASSQDHSIGDTQYF
TRBV7-6	few	TRBJ1-6	.	TGTGCCAGCAGCTTCGGGGGGTCTTCACCCCTCCACTTT	CASSFGGSSPLHF